Shown below are 8 T cell receptor beta chains from a single sample sequenced in a study of vaccination effects on CD4 cells after COVID-19. Produced via immunoSEQ multiplex PCR; TCRdb's table is partial and in-frame only. This table has about 73,000 clones, 60% to 85% appearing once. Antigen specificity for these receptors is unknown. Ahead of sequencing, the ViraFEST assay grew antigen-specific CD4+ T cells using viral peptide pools. Following culture for about ten days, CD4+ T cells were isolated. No vaccinee had earlier SARS-CoV-2 infection, and nucleocapsid antibodies were negative. This specimen consisted of CD4+ T cells from PBMCs cultured with SARS-CoV-2 spike peptides, obtained before COVID-19 vaccination. These receptor sequences come from a human donor who received a COVID-19 vaccine.

The chain recombines TRBV15 with TRBJ1-5, with D unclear. The CDR3 loop spans 14 amino acids. Germline loops: CDR1 LNHNV, CDR2 YYDKDF (reference sequence). The V end was cut by 5 bases, the J end by 2 bases, with 10 bases between. The CDR3 nucleotides read TGTGCCACCAGCTCACCCGGGGGCAATCAGCCCCAGCATTTT. Encoded protein: CATSSPGGNQPQHF.

The V gene is TRBV30, the J gene TRBJ2-3; 8 positions match TRBD1. Trimming at V came to 3 bases and at J to 5 bases, leaving 10 bases not matched to a gene. The CDR3 has 15 amino acids. Germline V gene data show CDR1 as GTSNPN and CDR2 as SVGIG (reference sequence). The CDR3 loop is CAWSQRTGRGDTQYF. CDR3 bases: TGTGCCTGGAGCCAGCGGACAGGGCGGGGAGATACGCAGTATTTT.

The chain has TRBV5-4 and TRBJ2-2, with no clear D. Trimming removed 2 bases from V and 8 bases from J, with 7 bases in between. The CDR3 consists of 12 residues. Per germline, CDR1 SGHNT and CDR2 YYREEE (reference sequence). The CDR3 protein is CASSFVEGELFF. In nucleotides, the CDR3 is TGTGCCAGCAGCTTTGTCGAAGGGGAGCTGTTTTTT.

This rearrangement joins TRBV19 to TRBJ1-5; the match to TRBD1 covers 9 bases. V lost 5 bases to trimming and J lost 4 bases; unmatched junction nucleotides: 9. This CDR3 has 16 amino acids. Germline CDR1 LNHDA, CDR2 SQIVND (reference sequence). CDR3 sequence: CASSRPDRGWNQPQHF. CDR3 bases: TGTGCCAGTAGTCGCCCCGACAGGGGGTGGAATCAGCCCCAGCATTTT. Combining the CDR3 with reference TRBV19 and TRBJ1-5 gives the whole variable domain DGGITQSPKYLFRKEGQNVTLSCEQNLNHDAMYWYRQDPGQGLRLIYYSQIVNDFQKGDIAEGYSVSREKKESFPLTVTSAQKNPTAFYLCASSRPDRGWNQPQHFGDGTRLSIL.

The rearrangement uses TRBV6-1 and TRBJ1-5, with no clear D. V was shortened by 0 bases and J by 3 bases, with 6 bases between the two germline ends. The CDR3 has 14 residues. Germline CDR1 is MNHNS and CDR2 is SASEGT. As DNA, the CDR3 is TGTGCCAGCAGTGAAGCAGGTTACAATCAGCCCCAGCATTTT. Translated, it gives CASSEAGYNQPQHF.

The CDR3 is CASSPGQGINTDTQYF. CDR3 DNA sequence: TGTGCCAGCAGCCCAGGACAGGGCATTAACACAGATACGCAGTATTTT. The chain is built from TRBV11-3 and TRBJ2-3; 8 bases agree with TRBD1. V dropped 5 bases and J dropped 2; count of bases not matched to a gene: 9. From germline, CDR1 is SGHNT and CDR2 YENEEA. The CDR3 consists of 16 residues.

V is TRBV7-9 and J is TRBJ1-6, with D unclear. Trimming pared 5 bases from V and 7 bases from J, leaving 15 bases between. This CDR3 has 15 residues. Looked up from germline, CDR1 is SEHNR and CDR2 is FQNEAQ (reference sequence). This CDR3 reads CASSPTGSENSPLHF. The CDR3 region has the DNA TGTGCCAGCAGCCCAACGGGTAGTGAGAATTCACCCCTCCACTTT. The full variable domain, rest sourced from reference TRBV7-9 and TRBJ1-6, is DTGVSQNPRHKITKRGQNVTFRCDPISEHNRLYWYRQTLGQGPEFLTYFQNEAQLEKSRLLSDRFSAERPKGSFSTLEIQRTEQGDSAMYLCASSPTGSENSPLHFGNGTRLTVT.

The rearrangement uses TRBV7-2 and TRBJ2-5; perhaps TRBD2 as D (5 bases). Trimming removed 5 bases at V and 7 bases at J, with 17 bases between. Germline V CDR1 and CDR2: SGHTA, FQGNSA. This CDR3 spans 14 amino acids. The CDR3 region is CASSPVGGWRTQYF. As DNA, the CDR3 is TGTGCCAGCAGCCCCGTCGGCGGGTGGCGGACCCAGTACTTC.